Following are 17 T cell receptor beta chains from one sample sequenced in a study of response to subunit inactivated influenza vaccine (dated by TCRdb to the late 2010s). Libraries were built with RT-PCR. The instrument given in TCRdb is Illumina HiSeq 2500. TCRdb reworked the public reads: Q25 trimming with fastp, MiXCR clone assembly, productive beta chains retained. Every CDR3 protein is listed once, alongside the most common genes and DNA of its rows. For this sample there are 550,000 to 650,000 distinct CDR3 sequences; 10% to 15% appear just once. Of the sample, more than 8.5% falls within the top ten clones. The source was PBMCs from blood, collected on the day of vaccination. These receptor sequences come from a man aged 45-65 years who received an inactivated influenza vaccine. Donor details come from another sample of the same person, matched by shared clones.

The chain uses TRBV6-4 and TRBJ2-1, with 9 bases lining up with TRBD2. Germline V gene data show CDR1 as MRHNA and CDR2 as SNTAGT. The CDR3 consists of 16 residues. V lost 4 bases, J lost 4 bases, and 8 bases stayed unmatched. The DNA of the CDR3 is TGTGCCAGCAGTGCCATGGCGGGAGGGCAGTACAATGAGCAGTTCTTC. Protein sequence: CASSAMAGGQYNEQFF.

This clonotype was seen ten or more times. The gene calls are TRBV20-1 and TRBJ2-3; D not resolved. Trimming took off 5 bases at V and 0 bases at J, with 18 bases between the two ends. Germline-derived CDR1 and CDR2 are DFQATT and SNEGSKA (reference sequence). CDR3 length: 16 residues. CDR3 protein: CSAQDMARPSTDTQYF. For the CDR3, the DNA is TGCAGTGCTCAAGACATGGCAAGACCTAGCACAGATACGCAGTATTTT.

The chain recombines TRBV4-2 with TRBJ2-2; D ambiguous. CDR3 length: 15 amino acids. Per the germline V gene, CDR1 is LGHNA and CDR2 is YNFKEQ. V lost 4 bases to trimming and J lost 0 bases, with 9 bases between them. The CDR3 is CASSPDNPNTGELFF. In DNA form, the CDR3 reads TGTGCCAGCAGCCCCGACAACCCGAACACCGGGGAGCTGTTTTTT.

This clonotype showed up just a few times. The chain carries TRBV3-1 and TRBJ1-5; D possibly corresponds to TRBD1 (5 bases). The ends were cut back, 1 base at V and 6 bases at J, with 19 bases in the middle. Germline V CDR1 and CDR2: LGHDT, YNNKEL (reference sequence). This CDR3 spans 17 amino acids. The CDR3 region is CASSQVLLGPKGQPQHF. CDR3 nucleotides: TGTGCCAGCAGCCAAGTTTTATTGGGACCTAAGGGTCAGCCCCAGCATTTT.

The chain employs TRBV20-1 and TRBJ2-7; 9 nucleotides align to TRBD1. This CDR3 is 15 amino acids long. Per germline, CDR1 DFQATT and CDR2 SNEGSKA (reference sequence). Trimming at V came to 3 bases and at J to 3 bases, leaving 9 bases not matched to a gene. CDR3 in amino acids: CSARRDRVGLYEQYF. For the CDR3, the DNA is TGCAGTGCTAGGCGGGACAGGGTGGGTCTCTACGAGCAGTACTTC.

The chain employs TRBV4-2 and TRBJ2-3; TRBD2 matches 11 bases. The germline V gene has CDR1 LGHNA and CDR2 YNFKEQ. The CDR3 sequence is 15 residues long. The V gene end was trimmed by 2 bases and the J gene end by 8 bases; junction bases not matched to a gene: 6. The CDR3 region is CASSQTHLAGGTQYF. The CDR3 DNA sequence: TGTGCCAGCAGCCAAACACATCTAGCGGGAGGTACGCAGTATTTT.

This clonotype has more than one count but fewer than ten. This chain joins TRBV7-2 and TRBJ2-2, with D maybe TRBD2 (5 bases). The CDR3 extends over 16 amino acids. Germline CDR1 and CDR2: SGHTA and FQGNSA. V lost 6 bases and J 0 bases, leaving 14 bases between the germline ends. The CDR3 protein is CASRVIGLSNTGELFF. CDR3 DNA: TGTGCCAGCAGGGTTATAGGACTCTCGAACACCGGGGAGCTGTTTTTT.

This clonotype occurred a few times. The chain links TRBV29-1 to TRBJ2-7; the D gene could be TRBD1 or TRBD2 (6 bases each). The CDR3 loop spans 13 amino acids. CDR1 and CDR2 from the germline V gene are SQVTM and ANQGSEA. V was pared by 4 bases and J by 2 bases, with 12 bases between. CDR3 region: CSVVLRGAYEQYF. CDR3 DNA sequence: TGCAGCGTTGTGTTGAGGGGGGCCTACGAGCAGTACTTC.

This sequence joins TRBV9 and TRBJ2-3, with 9 bases that match TRBD2. Germline values: CDR1 SGDLS, CDR2 YYNGEE. The J segment lost 8 bases and the V segment lost 2 bases, leaving 3 bases of the junction unmatched. The CDR3 loop spans 13 amino acids. CDR3 sequence reads: CASSVIAGATQYF. The CDR3 nucleotides are TGTGCCAGCAGCGTCATAGCGGGGGCTACGCAGTATTTT.

This clonotype has a handful of counts. J is TRBJ2-1 and V is TRBV20-1; 8 bases agree with TRBD2. This CDR3 comprises 14 residues. CDR1 is DFQATT and CDR2 is SNEGSKA in the germline V gene (reference sequence). J was trimmed by 8 bases and V by 5 bases; bases with no gene match: 11. The CDR3 sequence: CSASTWTSPDEQFF. In DNA, the CDR3 is TGCAGTGCTTCGACCTGGACTAGCCCCGATGAGCAGTTCTTC.

The rearrangement uses TRBV5-6 and TRBJ2-7, with D perhaps being TRBD1 or TRBD2 (5 bases each). V gave up 9 bases and J gave up 5 bases, with 18 bases separating them. Germline V CDR1 and CDR2: SGHDT, YYEEEE. There are 13 residues in the CDR3. The chain's CDR3 is CAMGSGTQNEQYF. The CDR3 nucleotides read TGTGCCATGGGCTCCGGGACCCAGAACGAGCAGTACTTC. The full variable domain, with the rest looked up from reference TRBV5-6 and TRBJ2-7, is DAGVTQSPTHLIKTRGQQVTLRCSPKSGHDTVSWYQQALGQGPQFIFQYYEEEERQRGNFPDRFSGHQFPNYSSELNVNALLLGDSALYLCAMGSGTQNEQYFGPGTRLTVT.

The chain combines TRBV5-1 with TRBJ2-5; tentatively, D is TRBD2 (6 bases). There are 16 residues in the CDR3. V lost 0 bases to trimming and J lost 5 bases, with 17 bases between them. Germline CDR1 SGHRS, CDR2 YFSETQ. The CDR3 is CASSLDDGSGGETQYF. CDR3 coding DNA: TGCGCCAGCAGCTTGGACGACGGGAGCGGTGGGGAGACCCAGTACTTC.

This chain joins TRBV19 and TRBJ1-5; the D is unclear. Per the germline V gene, CDR1 is LNHDA and CDR2 is SQIVND (reference sequence). This CDR3 spans 15 amino acids. V lost 4 bases to trimming and J lost 4 bases, with 14 bases between them. The CDR3: CASSTGLPPNQPQHF. The DNA of the CDR3 is TGTGCCAGTAGTACAGGACTGCCCCCGAATCAGCCCCAGCATTTT. Full variable domain (missing parts from reference TRBV19 and TRBJ1-5): DGGITQSPKYLFRKEGQNVTLSCEQNLNHDAMYWYRQDPGQGLRLIYYSQIVNDFQKGDIAEGYSVSREKKESFPLTVTSAQKNPTAFYLCASSTGLPPNQPQHFGDGTRLSIL.

The sample holds many counts of this clonotype. The chain is built from TRBV10-3 and TRBJ2-7; either TRBD1 or TRBD2 may supply D (5 bases each). CDR1 ENHRY and CDR2 SYGVKD come from the germline V gene. This CDR3 contains 14 residues. The V end lost 7 bases, the J end lost 5 bases, and 18 bases lay between the germline ends. CDR3 residues: CAITEGIGYDEQYF. The CDR3 DNA sequence: TGTGCCATCACCGAGGGGATTGGTTACGACGAGCAGTACTTC.

This clonotype was found a few times. The DNA for the CDR3 is TGTGCCAGCTCACCAGGTTGGTATTCCACTGAAGCTTTCTTT. Its protein is CASSPGWYSTEAFF. The rearrangement links TRBV18 to TRBJ1-1; no firm D call. Trimming removed 2 bases from V and 4 bases from J, with 11 bases in between. CDR3 length equals 14 residues. Per the germline V gene, CDR1 is KGHSH and CDR2 is LQKENI.

This clonotype appeared a few times. The gene calls are TRBV15 and TRBJ2-1; TRBD2 might be the D (7 bases). Germline assignment: CDR1 LNHNV and CDR2 YYDKDF (reference sequence). The V end was cut by 0 bases, the J end by 4 bases, with 19 bases between. This CDR3 is built from 18 residues. DNA of the CDR3: TGTGCCACCAGCAGAGATCCCGACTCGGGGGGCGGATACAATGAGCAGTTCTTC. The encoded protein is CATSRDPDSGGGYNEQFF.

V and J are TRBV7-9 and TRBJ2-1; D is uncertain. Trimming cost V 5 bases and J 0 bases, with 14 bases left between them. This CDR3 is 16 amino acids long. Germline V gene sequence: CDR1 SEHNR, CDR2 FQNEAQ (reference sequence). The CDR3: CASSSAGWGSYNEQFF. CDR3 nucleotides: TGTGCCAGCAGCAGCGCTGGATGGGGCTCCTACAATGAGCAGTTCTTC.